This TCR beta chain was captured in a study of T cell repertoires in cytomegalovirus infection. Study overall: Signatures in public TCR beta sequences pointed to both CMV infection and matching HLA type. Study results and caveats: Ex vivo, HLA-C-restricted CMV-specific TCR beta clonotypes prevailed over the rest of the response. Cumulative frequency of public TCR beta families picked out carriers of CMV plus the relevant HLA.

MiXCR was run by TCRdb on the reads, yielding one entry per CDR3 protein. The repertoire consists of 55,000 to 70,000 distinct CDR3 sequences, with about 23% occurring once and the leading ten covering around three quarters. V was cut by 2 bases and J by 0 bases, with 11 bases left in between. The CDR3 sequence is 16 residues long. Germline CDR1 and CDR2: SGHTA and FQGNSA. This clonotype was detected a few times. Its antigen is undetermined. The receptor was isolated from a human donor in good health (CMV status not recorded). Some clones in this sample may be carry-over from other donors' samples. Sequencing was done on a sample of PBMCs, sequenced either directly or after in vitro stimulation (not recorded which). This chain joins TRBV7-2 and TRBJ2-1; a weak D match, TRBD2 (6 bases). The CDR3 nucleotides are TGTGCCAGCAGCTTAAGGCGGGGATTCTCCTACAATGAGCAGTTCTTC. Protein sequence: CASSLRRGFSYNEQFF.